This T cell receptor beta chain comes out of a study of OX40 agonist ivuxolimab in advanced cancers. Looking at the study overall: In this cohort, patients received ivuxolimab, an agonistic anti-OX40 (CD134) antibody.

The CDR3 length is 15 residues. CDR1 and CDR2 from the germline V gene are MDHEN and SYDVKM. V was pared by 5 bases and J by 7 bases, with 20 bases between. Study-level findings and limits: With doses of 0.1 to 3.0 mg/kg, CD4+ and CD8+ blood T cells had undergone clonal expansion by week 6. Compared with others, partial responders at 0.1-3.0 mg/kg displayed clonal expansion among the lowest.

No patient had autoimmune disease or received systemic immunosuppression. In the case of this clone: Antigen unknown.

Measured with immunoSEQ multiplex PCR; TCRdb has only the in-frame clones, and not every one. The table shows some 80,000 clones, with about four fifths occurring only once. Sequenced material: CD4+ or CD8+ T cells sorted from blood, taken in a trial of the OX40 agonist ivuxolimab. This TCR came from an adult with an advanced solid tumor such as melanoma, head and neck, liver or kidney cancer. The genes are TRBV28 and TRBJ1-1, with D possibly matching TRBD1 (6 bases). CDR3 protein: CASSRAGTRGLEAFF. The CDR3 coding sequence is TGTGCCAGCAGTCGGGCGGGGACAAGGGGACTTGAAGCTTTCTTT.